What follows are 24 T cell receptor beta chains derived from one specimen sequenced in a study of cytotoxic CD8 clonotypes in ibrutinib-treated CLL (dated by TCRdb to the early 2020s). Libraries were prepared through the immunoSEQ multiplex PCR assay. TCRdb retrieved this table from immuneACCESS and kept in-frame rearrangements only. Not all clones are present; in checked studies, unresolved V genes account for under half, and no reason is known for the remainder. This sample is represented by fewer than 300,000 clones; roughly 76% of them were singletons. The ten largest clones represent about 5.3% of the sample. The label giving this sample's time point can be read as: progressive disease on ibrutinib. Sample: PBMCs, taken at disease progression, from a patient treated with ibrutinib. Every receptor here comes from a human donor with chronic lymphocytic leukemia.

The chain couples TRBV6-5 to TRBJ2-2; possibly TRBD2 for D (6 bases). The CDR3 is 14 amino acids. V shed 7 bases and J shed 3 bases, with 12 bases lying between them. In germline, CDR1 is MNHEY, CDR2 SVGAGI. The CDR3 reads CASIRGSHTGELFF. The CDR3 nucleotides read TGTGCCAGCATCCGGGGGAGCCACACCGGGGAGCTGTTTTTT.

This chain links TRBV4-1 with TRBJ1-2; maybe TRBD1 (5 bases). The CDR3 extends over 15 amino acids. Germline assignment: CDR1 MGHRA and CDR2 YSYEKL. The V end was cut by 5 bases, the J end by 4 bases, with 17 bases between. This CDR3 reads CASSAEGTGLYGYTF. For the CDR3, the DNA is TGCGCCAGCAGCGCTGAAGGGACGGGGCTCTATGGCTACACCTTC.

The CDR3 reads CASSHSGSELDTQYF. The CDR3 DNA sequence: TGTGCCAGTAGCCACTCTGGGTCAGAGTTGGATACGCAGTATTTT. The chain carries TRBV19 and TRBJ2-3; D remains ambiguous. The germline V gene encodes CDR1 LNHDA and CDR2 SQIVND (reference sequence). The CDR3 runs 15 residues. The V and J ends lost 6 bases and 6 bases respectively, with 19 bases between them.

The rearrangement uses TRBV18 and TRBJ2-1, with 14 bases aligning to TRBD2. Germline V gives CDR1 KGHSH, CDR2 LQKENI. Losses at the gene ends were 4 bases for V and 6 bases for J; bases not matched to a gene: 5. The CDR3 contains 16 residues. The CDR3, as DNA: TGTGCCAGCTCACGACTAGCGGGAGGGCCGGGCAATGAGCAGTTCTTC. This translates into CASSRLAGGPGNEQFF.

The V gene is TRBV13, the J gene TRBJ1-4; maybe TRBD1 (5 bases). Deletions cut 0 bases from V and 4 bases from J, with 12 bases between. This CDR3 spans 16 amino acids. Germline loops: CDR1 PRHDT, CDR2 FYEKMQ (reference sequence). The CDR3: CASSLGMGLGNEKLFF. The CDR3 nucleotides read TGTGCCAGCAGCTTAGGAATGGGACTGGGTAATGAAAAACTGTTTTTT.

This chain connects TRBV7-9 to TRBJ1-1; no firm D call. V lost 5 bases and J 1 base, leaving 14 bases between the germline ends. Germline V CDR1 and CDR2: SEHNR, FQNEAQ (reference sequence). The CDR3 is 15 amino acids. CDR3 sequence: CASSRRSGPNTEAFF. The CDR3 nucleotides are TGTGCCAGCAGCAGGAGGTCCGGGCCGAACACTGAAGCTTTCTTT.

This clone has just one count. The chain recombines TRBV27 with TRBJ2-2; D is uncertain. V shed 8 bases and J shed 7 bases, with 14 bases lying between them. The CDR3 covers 13 residues. Germline CDR1 and CDR2: MNHEY and SMNVEV (reference sequence). The CDR3 sequence is CASCSSSGGELFF. The DNA of the CDR3 is TGTGCCAGCTGCAGTTCGTCGGGCGGGGAGCTGTTTTTT.

The chain links TRBV10-2 to TRBJ1-6; D not resolved. Germline-derived CDR1 and CDR2 are WSHSY and SAAADI. The CDR3 is made up of 14 amino acids. The V end was cut by 3 bases, the J end by 7 bases, with 10 bases between. Here the CDR3 DNA reads TGCGCCAGCAGTGATGATAAATTGAATTCACCCCTCCACTTT. Amino acids: CASSDDKLNSPLHF.

The V call is TRBV5-8, the J call TRBJ1-1; D ambiguous. V was shortened by 2 bases and J by 4 bases, with 21 bases between the two germline ends. This CDR3 has 17 amino acids. CDR1 is SGHTS and CDR2 is YDEGEE in the germline V gene. The CDR3 nucleotides read TGTGCCAGCAGCTTTCTCACCTCAGGCCGCCGAGGCACTGAAGCTTTCTTT. It encodes CASSFLTSGRRGTEAFF.

V usage is TRBV2 and J usage is TRBJ2-5, with D perhaps TRBD1 or TRBD2 (5 bases each). Germline V gene sequence: CDR1 SNHLY, CDR2 FYNNEI. V lost 4 bases, J lost 3 bases, and 12 bases lay in between. The CDR3 has 14 amino acids. This CDR3 is CASSVGAWEETQYF. The CDR3 DNA follows: TGTGCCAGCAGTGTCGGGGCCTGGGAAGAGACCCAGTACTTC.

The genes are TRBV10-2 and TRBJ2-7; the D gene is possibly TRBD2 (6 bases). The CDR3 spans 15 residues. The V gene lost 3 bases and the J gene lost 3 bases, with 15 bases spanning the gap. Germline V gene data show CDR1 as WSHSY and CDR2 as SAAADI. The CDR3 DNA follows: TGCGCCAGCAGTGATAGGGCGGGGTACTTCTACGAGCAGTACTTC. This gives the protein CASSDRAGYFYEQYF.

Notes on this clone: A read error may account for a junction end that differs from germline. This chain uses TRBV4-2 with TRBJ2-1; 9 bases map to TRBD2. The CDR3 runs 16 residues. The germline V gene has CDR1 LGHNA and CDR2 YNFKEQ. CDR3 residues: CASRQALGTSSDEQFF. As DNA, the CDR3 is TGTGCCAGCCGCCAAGCCCTCGGGACTAGCTCTGACGAGCAGTTCTTC.

The J gene is TRBJ2-5, the V gene TRBV13; D assignment may be TRBD1 or TRBD2 (5 bases each). The V and J ends lost 4 bases and 2 bases respectively, with 8 bases between them. This CDR3 region has 13 residues. Germline CDR1 and CDR2: PRHDT and FYEKMQ (reference sequence). As DNA, the CDR3 is TGTGCCAGCAGCTACGGGACGCAAGAGACCCAGTACTTC. Protein sequence: CASSYGTQETQYF.

The chain couples TRBV7-2 to TRBJ1-2; the D gene is possibly TRBD1 (6 bases). The germline V gene encodes CDR1 SGHTA and CDR2 FQGNSA. The CDR3 consists of 15 residues. The V and J ends lost 5 bases and 0 bases respectively, with 13 bases between them. As DNA, the CDR3 is TGTGCCAGCAGCCCACAGGGTCCAACTAACTATGGCTACACCTTC. It is translated as CASSPQGPTNYGYTF.

The V gene is TRBV19, the J gene TRBJ1-1; D uncertain. V lost 3 bases, J lost 3 bases, and 8 bases lay in between. The CDR3 extends over 13 amino acids. Germline V gives CDR1 LNHDA, CDR2 SQIVND (reference sequence). CDR3 in DNA: TGTGCCAGTAGTATTTCGAGGTACACTGAAGCTTTCTTT. Protein product: CASSISRYTEAFF.

The chain links TRBV18 to TRBJ1-3; no firm D call. The V gene lost 0 bases and the J gene lost 1 base, with 4 bases spanning the gap. Germline values: CDR1 KGHSH, CDR2 LQKENI. The CDR3 is made up of 14 amino acids. CDR3 DNA: TGTGCCAGCTCACCACCGCAGTCTGGAAACACCATATATTTT. Its translation: CASSPPQSGNTIYF.

As DNA, the CDR3 is TGTGCCAGCAGAGGACAGGGGGGGTACGAGCAGTACTTC. This codes for CASRGQGGYEQYF. The chain carries TRBV28 and TRBJ2-7, with 10 bases that match TRBD1. Germline values: CDR1 MDHEN, CDR2 SYDVKM. After removal of 6 bases from V and 4 bases from J, the junction contained 3 bases not matched to a gene. The CDR3 length is 13 residues. Together with reference TRBV28 and TRBJ2-7, the CDR3 gives the full variable domain: DVKVTQSSRYLVKRTGEKVFLECVQDMDHENMFWYRQDPGLGLRLIYFSYDVKMKEKGDIPEGYSVSREKKERFSLILESASTNQTSMYLCASRGQGGYEQYFGPGTRLTVT.

This chain links TRBV6-6 with TRBJ2-7, with TRBD1 matching 8 bases. V dropped 7 bases and J dropped 7; count of bases not matched to a gene: 12. The germline V gene encodes CDR1 MNHNY and CDR2 SVGAGI (reference sequence). This CDR3 comprises 14 residues. CDR3 residues: CASNPTGVRGEQYF. CDR3 nucleotide sequence: TGTGCCAGCAACCCGACAGGGGTAAGGGGGGAGCAGTACTTC.

With regard to this clone: The same CDR3 also results from other DNA sequences found in this sample. The chain recombines TRBV29-1 with TRBJ2-7; the match to TRBD1 covers 9 bases. This CDR3 region has 13 residues. V gave up 1 base and J gave up 3 bases; unmatched junction bases: 1. The germline gives CDR1 SQVTM, CDR2 ANQGSEA. The CDR3 is CSVEGQGDYEQYF. CDR3 DNA sequence: TGCAGCGTTGAAGGACAGGGGGACTACGAGCAGTACTTC.

This rearrangement joins TRBV9 to TRBJ2-1; D is undetermined. There are 15 residues in the CDR3. The V gene lost 0 bases and the J gene lost 6 bases, with 13 bases spanning the gap. Germline CDR1 SGDLS, CDR2 YYNGEE. The CDR3: CASSVDGSPGNEQFF. CDR3 nucleotide sequence: TGTGCCAGCAGCGTAGACGGGTCTCCCGGCAATGAGCAGTTCTTC.

The chain has TRBV29-1 and TRBJ2-7; D is uncertain. CDR1 is SQVTM and CDR2 is ANQGSEA in the germline V gene. V was pared by 5 bases and J by 7 bases, with 15 bases between. CDR3 size: 12 residues. CDR3 in DNA: TGCAGCGTTCAAAGCCCTCTCGGGGAGCAGTACTTC. It codes for CSVQSPLGEQYF.

The chain couples TRBV18 to TRBJ2-7; D may correspond to TRBD1 or TRBD2 (5 bases each). The CDR3 is made up of 14 amino acids. Germline-derived CDR1 and CDR2 are KGHSH and LQKENI. V was cut by 0 bases and J by 4 bases, with 10 bases left in between. The CDR3 protein is CASSPPGVKYEQYF. The CDR3 DNA is TGTGCCAGCTCACCACCGGGGGTTAAGTACGAGCAGTACTTC.

There are a few counts of this clone. The chain couples TRBV27 to TRBJ1-2; D may be TRBD1 (5 bases). V lost 5 bases, J lost 4 bases, and 20 bases lay in between. Germline V gives CDR1 MNHEY, CDR2 SMNVEV (reference sequence). The CDR3 extends over 16 amino acids. DNA for the CDR3: TGTGCCAGCAGTCCAAACCCTGGCCAGGGAGTCTATGGCTACACCTTC. It translates to CASSPNPGQGVYGYTF.

The chain is built from TRBV4-1 and TRBJ2-7; the D gene could be TRBD1 or TRBD2 (5 bases each). Trimming stripped 1 base from V and 2 bases from J, with 15 bases between. The V gene's germline CDR1 is MGHRA and CDR2 YSYEKL. The CDR3 is 16 residues long. CDR3 coding DNA: TGCGCCAGCAGCCAAGCCTTGAGGGGCATCCCCTACGAGCAGTACTTC. Its translation is CASSQALRGIPYEQYF.